One sample yielded the 23 T cell receptor beta chains listed below, sequenced in a study of CD8+ T cells in alopecia areata. Indicated treatment: oral pan-JAK inhibitor, 5-10 mg twice daily. The sequencing template was cDNA reverse transcribed from extracted RNA. The repertoire was sequenced with immunoSEQ multiplex PCR; TCRdb's copy has only in-frame clones and lacks some. The sample lists 150,000 to 200,000 clones; 50% to 60% were seen once. The input for sequencing was CD4+ T cells sorted from blood, taken at week 4, from a patient treated with tofacitinib. Receptors originate from a human donor with alopecia areata.

This rearrangement joins TRBV6-5 to TRBJ1-1; no definite D call. The V gene lost 5 bases and the J gene lost 0 bases, with 10 bases spanning the gap. This CDR3 spans 14 amino acids. Germline CDR1 is MNHEY and CDR2 is SVGAGI. The CDR3, as DNA: TGTGCCAGCAGTATTAGCCCGATGAACACTGAAGCTTTCTTT. Translating gives CASSISPMNTEAFF.

The chain couples TRBV7-2 to TRBJ2-2, with 7 bases that match TRBD2. The CDR3 loop spans 15 amino acids. The V gene's germline CDR1 is SGHTA and CDR2 FQGNSA. J lost 2 bases, V lost 5 bases, and 5 bases had no gene match. The CDR3 region is CASSRSGANTGELFF. CDR3 in DNA: TGTGCCAGCAGCCGAAGCGGGGCCAACACCGGGGAGCTGTTTTTT.

The chain recombines TRBV5-1 with TRBJ2-7; D is perhaps TRBD1 (5 bases). The CDR3 has 16 residues. The germline V and J ends were trimmed by 0 bases and 2 bases, with 15 bases remaining between them. CDR1 and CDR2 from the germline V gene are SGHRS and YFSETQ. The CDR3 region has the DNA TGCGCCAGCAGCTTGGGGGTCAGCGCGGACACCTACGAGCAGTACTTC. It yields the protein CASSLGVSADTYEQYF.

This sequence joins TRBV12-5 and TRBJ2-1; no reliable D call. Deletions cut 4 bases from V and 0 bases from J, with 7 bases between. The germline CDR1 and CDR2 sequences are LGHNT and FRNRAP. There are 14 residues in the CDR3. The CDR3 nucleotides are TGTGCTAGTGGTTCGACGAGCTCCTACAATGAGCAGTTCTTC. Translating gives CASGSTSSYNEQFF.

The genes are TRBV7-9 and TRBJ1-2, with 7 bases that match TRBD1. Germline V gene sequence: CDR1 SEHNR, CDR2 FQNEAQ (reference sequence). The CDR3 runs 14 residues. V lost 3 bases and J lost 4; bases outside the gene matches: 5. Written as DNA, the CDR3 is TGTGCCAGCAGCTTCGAGACAGGGACCTATGGCTACACCTTC. It codes for CASSFETGTYGYTF.

The CDR3 DNA is TGCAGCGTTGAAGGGCGGGGTATGGAGGGCGGCTATGGCTACACCTTC. Translation: CSVEGRGMEGGYGYTF. The chain couples TRBV29-1 to TRBJ1-2; D call uncertain. The CDR3 runs 16 residues. Germline V CDR1 and CDR2: SQVTM, ANQGSEA. V lost 1 base and J 4 bases, leaving 19 bases between the germline ends.

This clone was observed a handful of times. The V call is TRBV29-1, the J call TRBJ1-6, with TRBD1 as a possible D gene (6 bases). Trimming took 4 bases from V and 10 from J, leaving 14 bases between them. The germline V gene encodes CDR1 SQVTM and CDR2 ANQGSEA. CDR3 length: 13 amino acids. The CDR3 coding sequence is TGCAGCGTTGGCTCAAACAGGGACTCACCCCTCCACTTT. This encodes CSVGSNRDSPLHF. Combining the CDR3 with reference TRBV29-1 and TRBJ1-6 gives the whole variable domain SAVISQKPSRDICQRGTSLTIQCQVDSQVTMMFWYRQQPGQSLTLIATANQGSEATYESGFVIDKFPISRPNLTFSTLTVSNMSPEDSSIYLCSVGSNRDSPLHFGNGTRLTVT.

The chain couples TRBV29-1 to TRBJ1-1; D gene uncertain. CDR1 SQVTM and CDR2 ANQGSEA come from the germline V gene. Trimming removed 4 bases at V and 6 bases at J, with 15 bases between. The CDR3 covers 13 residues. CDR3 loop: CSVVGRRRSEAFF. For the CDR3, the DNA is TGCAGCGTTGTGGGTAGGAGAAGATCTGAAGCTTTCTTT.

The chain joins TRBV6-1 to TRBJ2-2; a possible D gene is TRBD2 (6 bases). The CDR3 totals 13 residues. CDR1 MNHNS and CDR2 SASEGT come from the germline V gene. V lost 6 bases, J lost 4 bases, and 9 bases lay in between. The CDR3 sequence: CASRVGGTGELFF. In DNA, the CDR3 is TGTGCCAGCAGGGTGGGAGGCACCGGGGAGCTGTTTTTT.

The chain is built from TRBV20-1 and TRBJ1-4; D not resolved. The CDR3 consists of 11 residues. Trimming took 4 bases from V and 10 from J, leaving 10 bases between them. Germline CDR1 reads DFQATT; CDR2 reads SNEGSKA (reference sequence). CDR3 sequence (DNA): TGCAGTGCTATCCTTTCTTCAAAACTGTTTTTT. Protein: CSAILSSKLFF.

This rearrangement joins TRBV29-1 to TRBJ2-3, with TRBD1 identical over 7 bases. Trimming at V came to 4 bases and at J to 2 bases, leaving 9 bases not matched to a gene. Looked up from germline, CDR1 is SQVTM and CDR2 is ANQGSEA. This CDR3 region has 15 residues. The CDR3 DNA follows: TGCAGCGTTGGCCCCACGACAGGGTACACAGATACGCAGTATTTT. Protein product: CSVGPTTGYTDTQYF.

This clone has more than one count but fewer than ten. The chain joins TRBV6-5 to TRBJ2-3; D not certain. V shed 5 bases and J shed 0 bases, with 3 bases lying between them. CDR1 MNHEY and CDR2 SVGAGI come from the germline V gene. The CDR3 runs to 12 residues. DNA of the CDR3: TGTGCCAGCAGTGGTAGCACAGATACGCAGTATTTT. It is translated as CASSGSTDTQYF.

The V and J genes are TRBV19 and TRBJ2-3; unclear D gene. This CDR3 has 11 amino acids. CDR1 is LNHDA, CDR2 SQIVND, per germline (reference sequence). V shed 3 bases and J shed 2 bases, with 0 bases lying between them. CDR3 DNA sequence: TGTGCCAGTAGTATCACAGATACGCAGTATTTT. It yields the protein CASSITDTQYF.

The chain carries TRBV7-9 and TRBJ2-1; 8 bases agree with TRBD1. This CDR3 comprises 15 residues. Germline V lookup: CDR1 SEHNR, CDR2 FQNEAQ (reference sequence). With 2 bases clipped from V and 4 bases from J, the junction kept 4 bases outside the gene matches. CDR3 DNA: TGTGCCAGCAGCTTAATAGGGACAGGTTACAATGAGCAGTTCTTC. Its protein product is CASSLIGTGYNEQFF.

J is TRBJ2-7 and V is TRBV9, with 8 bases fitting TRBD1. The trim removed 4 bases at V and 3 bases at J, leaving 9 bases unmatched. The V gene's germline CDR1 is SGDLS and CDR2 YYNGEE. The CDR3 totals 15 residues. The CDR3 loop is CASSPRTGINYEQYF. CDR3 DNA: TGTGCCAGCAGCCCTAGGACAGGGATAAACTACGAGCAGTACTTC.

V usage is TRBV15 and J usage is TRBJ2-7, with unresolved D. V was pared by 0 bases and J by 2 bases, with 14 bases between. CDR1 and CDR2 (germline): LNHNV, YYDKDF (reference sequence). The CDR3 is 16 amino acids. The CDR3, as DNA: TGTGCCACCAGCAGAGATATGTGGGGTCGGGCCTACGAGCAGTACTTC. It specifies CATSRDMWGRAYEQYF.

V and J are TRBV7-2 and TRBJ1-1; TRBD1 might be the D (5 bases). The CDR3 is 15 amino acids. The germline gives CDR1 SGHTA, CDR2 FQGNSA. Deletions cut 2 bases from V and 1 base from J, with 11 bases between. CDR3 DNA: TGTGCCAGCAGCTTATGGGGGTCCTCGAACACTGAAGCTTTCTTT. This sequence encodes CASSLWGSSNTEAFF.

The rearrangement links TRBV28 to TRBJ2-7; maybe TRBD1 (6 bases). The CDR3 is made up of 14 amino acids. Trimming took 7 bases from V and 3 from J, leaving 16 bases between them. The germline gives CDR1 MDHEN, CDR2 SYDVKM. This chain's CDR3 is CASNLQGISYEQYF. Written as DNA, the CDR3 is TGTGCCAGCAACTTACAGGGAATTAGCTACGAGCAGTACTTC. Full variable domain (outside the CDR3, taken from reference TRBV28 and TRBJ2-7): DVKVTQSSRYLVKRTGEKVFLECVQDMDHENMFWYRQDPGLGLRLIYFSYDVKMKEKGDIPEGYSVSREKKERFSLILESASTNQTSMYLCASNLQGISYEQYFGPGTRLTVT.

J is TRBJ1-6 and V is TRBV27, with D hard to call. CDR1 is MNHEY, CDR2 SMNVEV, per germline (reference sequence). V was clipped by 3 bases and J by 0 bases, with 12 bases between them. The CDR3 extends over 17 amino acids. The CDR3 DNA sequence: TGTGCCAGCAGTTTCGGGTTATTGAGCTCCTATAATTCACCCCTCCACTTT. Its protein product is CASSFGLLSSYNSPLHF.

The genes are TRBV30 and TRBJ2-4; TRBD2 might be the D (6 bases). The CDR3 loop spans 13 amino acids. Trimming shortened V by 3 bases and J by 3 bases, and 9 bases separated the two germline ends. CDR1 is GTSNPN and CDR2 is SVGIG in the germline V gene (reference sequence). The CDR3 nucleotides read TGTGCCTGGAGGCCGGGACTCAAAAACATTCAGTACTTC. Translating it yields CAWRPGLKNIQYF.

Points on this clone: Other DNA sequences of this sample code for an identical CDR3. CDR3 DNA sequence: TGCGCCAGCAGCTTACGGGTCCAGGCGCCAGCTTTCTTT. The encoded protein is CASSLRVQAPAFF. This rearrangement joins TRBV5-1 to TRBJ1-1; D is unclear. The germline gives CDR1 SGHRS, CDR2 YFSETQ. V lost 2 bases and J lost 10, with 15 bases in between. The CDR3 spans 13 residues.

V gene TRBV6-5 combines with J gene TRBJ2-3; D unclear. With 2 bases removed from V and 0 bases from J, the gap between germline ends came to 6 bases. CDR3 length: 14 amino acids. Germline values: CDR1 MNHEY, CDR2 SVGAGI. The CDR3 DNA reads as TGTGCCAGCAGTTACACTGACAGCACAGATACGCAGTATTTT. Translating it yields CASSYTDSTDTQYF.

This clone was detected only a few times. The chain is built from TRBV29-1 and TRBJ2-5; 7 bases align to TRBD2. Germline V gene lookup returns CDR1 SQVTM and CDR2 ANQGSEA. The CDR3 is 12 amino acids. J was trimmed by 7 bases and V by 1 base; bases with no gene match: 3. The chain's CDR3 is CSVEAGGRTQYF. CDR3 nucleotide sequence: TGCAGCGTTGAAGCCGGGGGGAGGACCCAGTACTTC.